The T cell receptor beta chain described here comes from a study of cytomegalovirus exposure and HLA in healthy donors. V lost 6 bases and J 2 bases, leaving 16 bases between the germline ends. Germline V gene data show CDR1 as MGHRA and CDR2 as YSYEKL. This CDR3 comprises 15 residues. These donors, healthy bone marrow donors, were studied. The primer mix had 60 Vbeta and 13 Jbeta primers. Here immunoSEQ multiplex PCR was the method, and the copy in TCRdb shows in-frame clones only, minus some. Among about 91,000 clones listed, roughly 86% were seen once. This chain uses TRBV4-1 with TRBJ1-2; D remains ambiguous. Sequencing was done on a sample of PBMCs. This receptor was taken from a man under 40 in good health and CMV-seropositive. The CDR3 DNA is TGCGCCAGCAGAAACCCTCTATCAAGCAACTATGGCTACACCTTC. This codes for CASRNPLSSNYGYTF.